What follows describes a single T cell receptor (beta chain). These data belong to a study of shared clonotypes between healthy human individuals. Each subset's genomic DNA was shared equally among a number of immunoSEQ plates. Some clones are missing from TCRdb's copy, which holds only in-frame ones; the method was immunoSEQ multiplex PCR. The sample lists 1,400,000 or so clones, less than 99% occurring once. The receptor comes from a man aged 25-45 years in good health. The sequenced sample consisted of naive CD4+ T cells sorted from blood. Sample subset: CD45RA+ positively selected.

In nucleotides, the CDR3 is TGTGCCTCTGGGGCAGGGGAAGGCGAAGCTTTCTTT. Translating gives CASGAGEGEAFF. V gene TRBV30 combines with J gene TRBJ1-1, with D maybe TRBD1 (6 bases). Between the trimmed V and J ends, which lost 7 bases and 8 bases, there was a span of 17 bases. CDR1 GTSNPN and CDR2 SVGIG come from the germline V gene (reference sequence). There are 12 residues in the CDR3. The whole variable domain, filled in from reference TRBV30 and TRBJ1-1, reads SQTIHQWPATLVQPVGSPLSLECTVEGTSNPNLYWYRQAAGRGLQLLFYSVGIGQISSEVPQNLSASRPQDRQFILSSKKLLLSDSGFYLCASGAGEGEAFFGQGTRLTVV.